This T cell receptor (beta chain) appears in the sequencing data of a study of blood T cell repertoires in COVID-19. Study-wide background: Sites across the United States, Italy and Spain contributed samples from acute and convalescent COVID-19. PBMCs, B-cell-depleted T cells, or T cells were the source of the cDNA or gDNA that made up the material.

Original analysis: Nucleated cell counts were estimated from reference gene primer amplification. Using immunoSEQ multiplex PCR, the repertoire was profiled, and TCRdb retains in-frame clones only, with some absent. The V and J calls and clone size are taken from that table; D and trimming were inferred from the DNA. In the table there are some 240,000 clones, around four fifths of which are singletons. Germline V CDR1 and CDR2: GTSNPN, SVGIG (reference sequence). The CDR3 covers 13 residues. V dropped 0 bases and J dropped 10; count of bases not matched to a gene: 3. This TCR derives from a woman aged 60-75 years with active or convalescent COVID-19. The chain has TRBV30 and TRBJ1-6; 7 nucleotides match TRBD1. Material: peripheral blood. CDR3 sequence (DNA): TGTGCCTGGAGTGTGGGGGACAGATCACCCCTCCACTTT. This codes for CAWSVGDRSPLHF.